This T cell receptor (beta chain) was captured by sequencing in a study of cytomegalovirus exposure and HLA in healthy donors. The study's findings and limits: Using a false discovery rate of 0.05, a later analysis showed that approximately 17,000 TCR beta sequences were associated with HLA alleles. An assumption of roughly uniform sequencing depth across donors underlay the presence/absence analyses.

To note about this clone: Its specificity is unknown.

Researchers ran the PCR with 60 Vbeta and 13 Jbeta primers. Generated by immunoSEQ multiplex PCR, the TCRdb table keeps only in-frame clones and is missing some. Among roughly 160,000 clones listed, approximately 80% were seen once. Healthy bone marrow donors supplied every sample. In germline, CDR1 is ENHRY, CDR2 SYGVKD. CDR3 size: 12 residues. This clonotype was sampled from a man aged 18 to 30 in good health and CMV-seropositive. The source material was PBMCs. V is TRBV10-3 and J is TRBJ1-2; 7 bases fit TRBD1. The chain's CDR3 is CASTGTAYGYTF. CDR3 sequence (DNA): TGTGCGTCAACCGGGACAGCTTATGGCTACACCTTC.